Each of the 2 T cell receptor beta chains below was sequenced from the same sample in a study of blood T cell repertoires in COVID-19 (dated by TCRdb to 2020 to 2021). Libraries were made using the immunoSEQ multiplex PCR assay. TCRdb holds this immuneACCESS table with in-frame rearrangements only. Some clones are missing; in checked studies, unresolved V genes explain under half, and the rest has no known cause. The sample table lists just over 150,000 clones, roughly nine tenths of them with a count of one. The ten largest clones capture 2% to 3% of the sample. The material sequenced was peripheral blood. These receptors were collected from a woman in her sixties or seventies with acute or convalescent COVID-19.

The chain links TRBV6-1 to TRBJ2-1, with TRBD1 identical over 7 bases. This CDR3 is 15 amino acids long. Germline loops: CDR1 MNHNS, CDR2 SASEGT. The junction had 6 bases not matched to a gene; V was cut back by 3 bases and J by 4 bases. The CDR3 spells CASSDDRVQYNEQFF. Written as DNA, the CDR3 is TGTGCCAGCAGTGACGACAGGGTTCAATACAATGAGCAGTTCTTC.

This chain joins TRBV19 and TRBJ2-1, with 10 nucleotides matching TRBD2. The germline V gene encodes CDR1 LNHDA and CDR2 SQIVND (reference sequence). V shed 8 bases, J shed 6 bases, and the junction held 10 bases outside the gene matches. The CDR3 has 15 amino acids. CDR3 DNA: TGTGCCAGTGGCATTAGCGGGGGGATTAGCAATGAGCAGTTCTTC. Translating it yields CASGISGGISNEQFF.